This TCR beta chain was recovered during a study of patients and donors after allogeneic stem cell transplantation. CDR3 length equals 17 residues. V shed 7 bases and J shed 2 bases, with 18 bases lying between them. This clonotype was found a few times. MiXCR, applied by TCRdb to the RT-PCR reads, yields one record per CDR3 protein. The sample has some 880,000 distinct CDR3 sequences, about 20% seen once. This TCR derives from a human donor who was either an allogeneic HSCT recipient or a stem cell or donor lymphocyte infusion donor (not recorded which). It is not recorded whose cells these are; they may come from a transplant donor. The source material was blood, either unsorted or a sorted T cell fraction (not recorded which). J is TRBJ2-6 and V is TRBV12-3 or TRBV12-4, with D possibly matching TRBD1 (6 bases). Written as DNA, the CDR3 is TGTGCCAGCACCTTAGGCAGGGGATTCGCTGGGGCCAACGTCCTGACTTTC. Translated: CASTLGRGFAGANVLTF.